One sample yielded the 20 T cell receptor beta chains listed below, sequenced in a study of regulatory T cells in long-lasting Graves disease. Arm-PCR of CDR3 regions and iRepertoire HTBI primers were used to build TCR beta libraries. MiXCR was run by TCRdb on the multiplex PCR reads, yielding one entry per CDR3 protein. Here the sample spans 450,000 to 600,000 distinct CDR3 sequences, 13% being singletons. Time point given: newly diagnosed GD, antithyroid drugs for less than 3 months. The TCR library was made from RNA extracted from PBMCs. This sample was also put to use in a study of T cells in Graves' hyperthyroidism and ophthalmopathy.

Sequencing used peripheral blood mononuclear cells (PBMCs), obtained at new diagnosis, from a patient treated with antithyroid drugs. These receptors all stem from a man aged 30-40 years with Graves disease.

This clonotype was seen many times. This chain joins TRBV5-1 and TRBJ2-1; D is uncertain. The CDR3 covers 14 residues. The germline V and J ends were trimmed by 2 bases and 1 base, with 7 bases remaining between them. The germline CDR1 and CDR2 sequences are SGHRS and YFSETQ. This CDR3 reads CASSFTSSYNEQFF. The CDR3 region has the DNA TGCGCCAGCAGCTTCACCTCATCCTACAATGAGCAGTTCTTC.

This clonotype has at least ten counts. V is TRBV5-1 and J is TRBJ2-7; D call uncertain. CDR1 and CDR2 (germline): SGHRS, YFSETQ. CDR3 length: 14 residues. The ends were cut back, 0 bases at V and 1 base at J, with 8 bases in the middle. The CDR3 DNA is TGCGCCAGCAGCTTGGGGGCTGCTTCCTACGAGCAGTACTTC. This translates into CASSLGAASYEQYF.

V usage is TRBV3-1 and J usage is TRBJ1-6, with D perhaps TRBD1 (5 bases). Germline-derived CDR1 and CDR2 are LGHDT and YNNKEL (reference sequence). The CDR3 has 16 amino acids. The V gene lost 2 bases and the J gene lost 6 bases, with 14 bases spanning the gap. Here the CDR3 DNA reads TGTGCCAGCAGCCAACATCTGAGGACAAGTAATTCACCCCTCCACTTT. Translating it yields CASSQHLRTSNSPLHF.

The rearrangement joins TRBV20-1 to TRBJ2-3, with TRBD2 matching 8 bases. CDR1 is DFQATT and CDR2 is SNEGSKA in the germline V gene (reference sequence). Trimming at V came to 8 bases and at J to 3 bases, leaving 7 bases not matched to a gene. The CDR3 consists of 13 residues. CDR3 sequence reads: CSPSGGRTDTQYF. The DNA of the CDR3 is TGCAGTCCAAGTGGCGGGAGGACAGATACGCAGTATTTT.

This clonotype came up many times. The chain is built from TRBV6-1 and TRBJ1-1; D perhaps matches TRBD1 (5 bases). This CDR3 contains 16 residues. Germline CDR1 and CDR2: MNHNS and SASEGT. Trimming removed 5 bases at V and 5 bases at J, with 21 bases between. The CDR3 nucleotides read TGTGCCAGCAGTCGACGGTTGCAGGGAGGGTTGACTGAAGCTTTCTTT. This codes for CASSRRLQGGLTEAFF.

The CDR3 region has the DNA TGTGCCAGTAGTAGAGCCATTCCGCCAGATACGCAGTATTTT. Amino acid sequence: CASSRAIPPDTQYF. The rearrangement uses TRBV19 and TRBJ2-3; no definite D call. Germline CDR1 LNHDA, CDR2 SQIVND (reference sequence). Trimming shortened V by 4 bases and J by 4 bases, and 12 bases separated the two germline ends. CDR3 length: 14 amino acids.

This clonotype was counted a few times. The gene calls are TRBV11-2 and TRBJ2-4; the D call may be TRBD1 or TRBD2 (5 bases each). CDR3 length: 11 residues. Germline V gene lookup returns CDR1 SGHAT and CDR2 FQNNGV. Between the trimmed V and J ends, which lost 7 bases and 15 bases, there was a span of 16 bases. The CDR3 nucleotides read TGTGCCAGCACCGGGGCCGGGAAGATGTACTTC. It codes for CASTGAGKMYF. The full variable domain, its missing parts supplied by reference TRBV11-2 and TRBJ2-4, is EAGVAQSPRYKIIEKRQSVAFWCNPISGHATLYWYQQILGQGPKLLIQFQNNGVVDDSQLPKDRFSAERLKGVDSTLKIQPAKLEDSAVYLCASTGAGKMYFGAGTRLSVL.

Remarks on this clonotype: Just one base apart from a much larger clone, this may be a read error. This chain joins TRBV7-9 and TRBJ2-1, with D possibly called TRBD1 or TRBD2 (5 bases each). Germline V lookup: CDR1 SEHNR, CDR2 FQNEAQ (reference sequence). The CDR3 totals 15 residues. In DNA, the CDR3 is TGTGCCAGCAGCTTTAGGGACCAATTTTACAATGAGCGGTTCTTC. Residues: CASSFRDQFYNERFF. Full variable domain (rest looked up from reference TRBV7-9 and TRBJ2-1): DTGVSQNPRHKITKRGQNVTFRCDPISEHNRLYWYRQTLGQGPEFLTYFQNEAQLEKSRLLSDRFSAERPKGSFSTLEIQRTEQGDSAMYLCASSFRDQFYNERFFGPGTRLTVL.

This clonotype was counted at least ten times. The J gene is TRBJ2-2, the V gene TRBV6-1; D is possibly TRBD1 or TRBD2 (5 bases each). V dropped 6 bases and J dropped 4 bases, with 15 bases sitting between them. The CDR3 is 15 amino acids. Germline loops: CDR1 MNHNS, CDR2 SASEGT. This CDR3 is CASRETGTLTGELFF. The CDR3, as DNA: TGTGCCAGCAGGGAAACCGGGACCCTCACCGGGGAGCTGTTTTTT.

The chain combines TRBV6-1 with TRBJ1-6; D is undetermined. The CDR3 consists of 15 residues. Germline loops: CDR1 MNHNS, CDR2 SASEGT. Trimming removed 1 base from V and 7 bases from J, with 11 bases in between. The CDR3 loop reads CASSEGAYYNSPLHF. CDR3 coding DNA: TGTGCCAGCAGTGAAGGCGCCTACTACAATTCACCCCTCCACTTT.

This clonotype has at least ten counts. The J gene is TRBJ1-3, the V gene TRBV27; D gene unclear. Between the trimmed V and J ends, which lost 3 bases and 4 bases, there was a span of 7 bases. The V gene's germline CDR1 is MNHEY and CDR2 SMNVEV (reference sequence). The CDR3 is 13 amino acids. The CDR3 coding sequence is TGTGCCAGCAGTTTGCGTGAAGGAAACACCATATATTTT. Translating gives CASSLREGNTIYF.

This chain links TRBV5-1 with TRBJ2-2; D could derive from TRBD1 or TRBD2 (5 bases each). Trimming stripped 4 bases from V and 6 bases from J, with 10 bases between. This CDR3 contains 13 residues. CDR1 is SGHRS and CDR2 is YFSETQ in the germline V gene. The CDR3 region is CASSRDQAGELFF. CDR3 in DNA: TGCGCCAGCAGCAGGGACCAGGCCGGGGAGCTGTTTTTT.

This clonotype has just a few counts. V is TRBV20-1 and J is TRBJ1-5, with unresolved D. V lost 3 bases to trimming and J lost 3 bases, with 18 bases between them. Germline V gene lookup returns CDR1 DFQATT and CDR2 SNEGSKA (reference sequence). CDR3 length: 16 amino acids. In DNA form, the CDR3 reads TGCAGTGCTAGTGTAGGTTTGCGGCCGGACAATCAGCCCCAGCATTTT. Protein: CSASVGLRPDNQPQHF.

This sequence joins TRBV7-8 and TRBJ2-7; 16 bases agree with TRBD2. J gave up 3 bases and V 5 bases, and 7 bases lay outside the gene matches. The CDR3 totals 17 residues. Germline CDR1 is SGHVS and CDR2 is FQNEAQ. The CDR3 bases are TGTGCCAGCAGCCCAGGGACTAGCGGGGGGGCCGTCTACGAGCAGTACTTC. It yields the protein CASSPGTSGGAVYEQYF.

The rearrangement uses TRBV7-2 and TRBJ2-2, with D unclear. Germline values: CDR1 SGHTA, CDR2 FQGNSA. With 1 base removed from V and 4 bases from J, the gap between germline ends came to 13 bases. The CDR3 contains 16 residues. In DNA form, the CDR3 reads TGTGCCAGCAGCTTAGTTGGCAGTGGGCCCACCGGGGAGCTGTTTTTT. Translating gives CASSLVGSGPTGELFF.

This clonotype was counted at least ten times. The chain has TRBV7-8 and TRBJ2-1; perhaps D is TRBD1 or TRBD2 (5 bases each). V was pared by 2 bases and J by 7 bases, with 24 bases between. The germline V gene has CDR1 SGHVS and CDR2 FQNEAQ. The CDR3 has 18 amino acids. The DNA of the CDR3 is TGTGCCAGCAGCTTAAACCTTATCAACGGCCGGGGCGGGAATGAGCAGTTCTTC. Protein sequence: CASSLNLINGRGGNEQFF.

The rearrangement links TRBV27 to TRBJ2-7; D may be TRBD1 (5 bases). This CDR3 contains 15 residues. V gave up 4 bases and J gave up 2 bases, with 15 bases separating them. Germline V gene data show CDR1 as MNHEY and CDR2 as SMNVEV (reference sequence). CDR3 coding DNA: TGTGCCAGCAGTTCCCTCCTGACAGTTCCCTACGAGCAGTACTTC. The encoded protein is CASSSLLTVPYEQYF.

This clonotype was counted many times. The chain combines TRBV6-1 with TRBJ2-3; 7 bases match TRBD2. Losses at the gene ends were 7 bases for V and 2 bases for J; bases not matched to a gene: 9. CDR3 length: 15 residues. In germline, CDR1 is MNHNS, CDR2 SASEGT. This CDR3 reads CASTGRLAATDTQYF. CDR3 bases: TGTGCCAGCACTGGGAGGCTAGCGGCCACAGATACGCAGTATTTT.

In this sample, this clonotype turned up many times. V is TRBV12-3 or TRBV12-4 and J is TRBJ2-5; 8 bases fit TRBD1. The CDR3 sequence is 15 residues long. V shed 5 bases, J shed 5 bases, and the junction held 10 bases outside the gene matches. In DNA, the CDR3 is TGTGCCAGCAGTCCCTCGACAGGGGCAGCGGAGACCCAGTACTTC. It codes for CASSPSTGAAETQYF.

This clonotype was counted many times. The chain links TRBV2 to TRBJ2-5, with D possibly TRBD2 on 6 matching bases. Germline V CDR1 and CDR2: SNHLY, FYNNEI. V was trimmed by 6 bases and J by 3 bases, leaving 20 bases between them. The CDR3 spans 16 residues. The DNA of the CDR3 is TGTGCCAGCAGCCCCATGGGGGGAGTAGCTAAAGAGACCCAGTACTTC. The encoded protein is CASSPMGGVAKETQYF.